This passage covers 14 T cell receptor beta chains from one sample sequenced in a study of blood T cell repertoires in COVID-19. Sequencing was performed with immunoSEQ multiplex PCR; in TCRdb, only in-frame clones are kept and a portion is missing. This table has some 83,000 clones, over 85% appearing once. Sequenced material: peripheral blood. Receptor source: a man aged 50-59 years with acute or convalescent COVID-19.

J is TRBJ2-4 and V is TRBV5-1; the match to TRBD1 covers 9 bases. V was pared by 5 bases and J by 7 bases, with 10 bases of the junction left unmatched. CDR3 length: 15 amino acids. CDR1 is SGHRS, CDR2 YFSETQ, per germline. CDR3 protein: CASSTTGGMQNIQYF. The CDR3 DNA is TGCGCCAGCAGTACCACAGGGGGCATGCAGAACATTCAGTACTTC.

In its sample, this clone was seen once. The CDR3 loop is CASSVAGGLNTDTQYF. For the CDR3, the DNA is TGTGCCAGCAGCGTAGCAGGGGGTTTGAACACAGATACGCAGTATTTT. J is TRBJ2-3 and V is TRBV9, with 7 bases that match TRBD1. Looked up from germline, CDR1 is SGDLS and CDR2 is YYNGEE. The ends lost 0 bases at V and 2 bases at J; junction bases unmatched: 6. The CDR3 loop spans 16 amino acids. Complete variable domain (other parts from reference TRBV9 and TRBJ2-3): DSGVTQTPKHLITATGQRVTLRCSPRSGDLSVYWYQQSLDQGLQFLIQYYNGEERAKGNILERFSAQQFPDLHSELNLSSLELGDSALYFCASSVAGGLNTDTQYFGPGTRLTVL.

The V call is TRBV15, the J call TRBJ2-2, with D perhaps TRBD1 (5 bases). CDR3 length equals 17 residues. V dropped 0 bases and J dropped 1 base, with 12 bases sitting between them. From germline, CDR1 is LNHNV and CDR2 YYDKDF (reference sequence). The CDR3 DNA follows: TGTGCCACCAGCAGAGATATCAGGGCTCGGAACACCGGGGAGCTGTTTTTT. Its translation: CATSRDIRARNTGELFF.

V and J are TRBV19 and TRBJ2-1, with 8 positions matching TRBD2. CDR1 and CDR2 (germline): LNHDA, SQIVND (reference sequence). The length of the CDR3 is 17 residues. V gave up 6 bases and J gave up 0 bases; unmatched junction bases: 10. This chain's CDR3 is CASSPGRAGGSYNEQFF. CDR3 DNA: TGTGCCAGTAGCCCCGGGAGGGCGGGGGGCTCCTACAATGAGCAGTTCTTC.

V gene TRBV19 combines with J gene TRBJ1-2; 8 bases align to TRBD1. V lost 9 bases and J lost 4; bases outside the gene matches: 7. The CDR3 contains 13 residues. CDR1 and CDR2 (germline): LNHDA, SQIVND (reference sequence). The CDR3 loop is CASRDRTLYGYTF. For the CDR3, the DNA is TGTGCCAGCCGGGACAGGACTCTCTATGGCTACACCTTC.

The chain carries TRBV14 and TRBJ2-2; 7 positions match TRBD2. Germline V gene lookup returns CDR1 SGHDN and CDR2 FVKESK. Trimming cost V 0 bases and J 1 base; bases outside gene matches: 5. The CDR3 is 17 amino acids. Here the CDR3 reads CASSQEWIAGNTGELFF. The CDR3 DNA reads as TGTGCCAGCAGCCAAGAATGGATAGCGGGGAACACCGGGGAGCTGTTTTTT.

The chain has TRBV7-2 and TRBJ2-3, with a weak D call TRBD2 (5 bases). The V end lost 2 bases, the J end lost 5 bases, and 23 bases lay between the germline ends. The CDR3 length is 18 residues. From germline, CDR1 is SGHTA and CDR2 FQGNSA. CDR3: CASSLKGWGAKGKDTQYF. CDR3 coding DNA: TGTGCCAGCAGCTTAAAAGGATGGGGAGCTAAGGGTAAAGATACGCAGTATTTT.

V and J are TRBV19 and TRBJ2-1, with D possibly matching TRBD2 (5 bases). V was clipped by 2 bases and J by 6 bases, with 8 bases between them. CDR1 and CDR2 from the germline V gene are LNHDA and SQIVND (reference sequence). The CDR3 sequence is 13 residues long. CDR3 residues: CASSISGGNEQFF. The CDR3 DNA sequence: TGTGCCAGTAGTATAAGCGGCGGCAATGAGCAGTTCTTC.

The chain links TRBV7-9 to TRBJ2-1; 11 positions agree with TRBD2. The junction had 0 bases not matched to a gene; V was cut back by 1 base and J by 4 bases. Germline CDR1 reads SEHNR; CDR2 reads FQNEAQ (reference sequence). CDR3 size: 15 residues. In nucleotides, the CDR3 is TGTGCCAGCAGCTTAGGGACTAGCGGGTACAATGAGCAGTTCTTC. Translation gives CASSLGTSGYNEQFF.

This chain uses TRBV6-5 with TRBJ2-2; TRBD1 matches 10 bases. The CDR3 totals 15 residues. Looked up from germline, CDR1 is MNHEY and CDR2 is SVGAGI. Losses at the gene ends were 7 bases for V and 3 bases for J; bases not matched to a gene: 5. Here the CDR3 DNA reads TGTGCCAGCAAGTTGACAGGGGGCTACACCGGGGAGCTGTTTTTT. The encoded protein is CASKLTGGYTGELFF.

This chain connects TRBV6-5 to TRBJ2-7; tentative D call: TRBD1 (6 bases). The CDR3 spans 12 residues. Trimming stripped 4 bases from V and 3 bases from J, with 7 bases between. CDR1 and CDR2 from the germline V gene are MNHEY and SVGAGI. CDR3 sequence (DNA): TGTGCCAGCAGTTCACAGGGCTACGAGCAGTACGTC. It encodes CASSSQGYEQYV.

V and J are TRBV28 and TRBJ1-1; tentative D call: TRBD1 (5 bases). Trimming took 6 bases from V and 0 from J, leaving 11 bases between them. CDR1 is MDHEN, CDR2 SYDVKM, per germline. This CDR3 has 14 amino acids. The CDR3 DNA follows: TGTGCCAGCAGCTCCAGGGCCTTGAACACTGAAGCTTTCTTT. Translated: CASSSRALNTEAFF.

J is TRBJ1-2 and V is TRBV9; 7 bases are a match to TRBD1. The CDR3 runs 13 residues. J lost 10 bases, V lost 0 bases, and 6 bases had no gene match. Germline CDR1 is SGDLS and CDR2 is YYNGEE. The CDR3, as DNA: TGTGCCAGCAGCGTAGACAGGGGTAGAGTCTACACCTTC. This translates into CASSVDRGRVYTF. Supplemented by reference TRBV9 and TRBJ1-2, the full variable domain reads DSGVTQTPKHLITATGQRVTLRCSPRSGDLSVYWYQQSLDQGLQFLIQYYNGEERAKGNILERFSAQQFPDLHSELNLSSLELGDSALYFCASSVDRGRVYTFGSGTRLTVV.

The table lists this clone with a count of one. The CDR3, as DNA: TGCGCCAGCAGCTTGGGGGGCGCAACTAATGAAAAACTGTTTTTT. Its translation is CASSLGGATNEKLFF. The rearrangement uses TRBV5-1 and TRBJ1-4, with TRBD1 as a possible D gene (5 bases). CDR1 SGHRS and CDR2 YFSETQ come from the germline V gene. Trimming stripped 0 bases from V and 0 bases from J, with 6 bases between. The CDR3 is made up of 15 amino acids. Complete variable domain (other parts from reference TRBV5-1 and TRBJ1-4): KAGVTQTPRYLIKTRGQQVTLSCSPISGHRSVSWYQQTPGQGLQFLFEYFSETQRNKGNFPGRFSGRQFSNSRSEMNVSTLELGDSALYLCASSLGGATNEKLFFGSGTQLSVL.